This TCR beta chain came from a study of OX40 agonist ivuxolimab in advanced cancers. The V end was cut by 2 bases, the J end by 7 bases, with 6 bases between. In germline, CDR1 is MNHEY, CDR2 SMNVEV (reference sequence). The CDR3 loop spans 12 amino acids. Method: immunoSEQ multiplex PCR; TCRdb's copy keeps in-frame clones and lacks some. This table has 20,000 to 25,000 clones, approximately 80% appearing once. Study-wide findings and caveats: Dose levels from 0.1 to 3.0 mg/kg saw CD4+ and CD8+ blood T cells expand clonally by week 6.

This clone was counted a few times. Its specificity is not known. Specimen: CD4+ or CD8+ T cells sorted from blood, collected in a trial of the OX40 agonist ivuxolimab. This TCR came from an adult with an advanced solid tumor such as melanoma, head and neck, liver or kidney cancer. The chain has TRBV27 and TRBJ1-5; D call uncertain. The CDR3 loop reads CASSLRGQPQHF. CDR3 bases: TGTGCCAGCAGTTTACGGGGACAGCCCCAGCATTTT.